The next 27 T cell receptor beta chains were all read from a single sample in a study of identical twins' blood T cells. Using its own MiXCR run on the 5' RACE reads, TCRdb lists one record per CDR3 protein. The sample holds roughly 340,000 distinct CDR3 sequences, roughly 27% seen once. Sequencing used PBMCs. The source is a woman aged 18-49 years in good health.

This chain connects TRBV24-1 to TRBJ2-3; D might be TRBD1 or TRBD2, each matching 5 bases. Trimming removed 2 bases at V and 3 bases at J, with 11 bases between. Germline V gene data show CDR1 as KGHDR and CDR2 as SFDVKD. This CDR3 comprises 15 residues. The CDR3 loop reads CATSDSSGATDTQYF. As DNA, the CDR3 is TGTGCCACCAGTGATTCCTCCGGGGCGACAGATACGCAGTATTTT.

Notes on this clonotype: With a much larger clone just one base away, this may be a read error. Here the CDR3 reads CASSDSVGANTEAFF. In DNA, the CDR3 is TGTGCCAGCAGTGACTCGGTAGGGGCGAACACTGAAGCTTTCTTT. This sequence joins TRBV6-4 and TRBJ1-1, with D perhaps TRBD1 (5 bases). Germline assignment: CDR1 MRHNA and CDR2 SNTAGT. The CDR3 spans 15 residues. Trimming stripped 0 bases from V and 1 base from J, with 9 bases between.

This chain uses TRBV27 with TRBJ2-3; no firm D call. Germline CDR1 is MNHEY and CDR2 is SMNVEV (reference sequence). This CDR3 spans 13 amino acids. V lost 2 bases and J 6 bases, leaving 9 bases between the germline ends. The CDR3 DNA sequence: TGTGCCAGCAGTTTAAGTCAAAGGGATACGCAGTATTTT. Amino acids: CASSLSQRDTQYF.

The J gene is TRBJ1-2, the V gene TRBV30; 9 positions match TRBD1. In germline, CDR1 is GTSNPN, CDR2 SVGIG (reference sequence). The CDR3 has 12 residues. Losses at the gene ends were 5 bases for V and 4 bases for J; bases not matched to a gene: 2. The CDR3 coding sequence is TGTGCCTGGCGGACAGGGGTCTATGGCTACACCTTC. It is translated as CAWRTGVYGYTF.

This clonotype was seen a few times. J is TRBJ2-4 and V is TRBV11-3; no clear D gene. The V end lost 0 bases, the J end lost 7 bases, and 7 bases lay between the germline ends. Germline V gene lookup returns CDR1 SGHNT and CDR2 YENEEA. The CDR3 is made up of 13 amino acids. For the CDR3, the DNA is TGTGCCAGCAGCTTAGACAGGCGGAACATTCAGTACTTC. Protein product: CASSLDRRNIQYF.

This clonotype was detected a few times. A much larger clone differs by one base, so this may be a read error. In nucleotides, the CDR3 is TGTGCCAGCCGAACAGGGGTAGCACTGGGCTACGGGCAGTACTTC. It is translated as CASRTGVALGYGQYF. The chain employs TRBV28 and TRBJ2-7; 7 bases agree with TRBD1. Germline-derived CDR1 and CDR2 are MDHEN and SYDVKM. This CDR3 region has 15 residues.

This clonotype was detected only a few times. V is TRBV29-1 and J is TRBJ2-2; D is perhaps TRBD2 (6 bases). Germline V gene lookup returns CDR1 SQVTM and CDR2 ANQGSEA. V lost 5 bases to trimming and J lost 4 bases, with 11 bases between them. The CDR3 is 13 amino acids. The CDR3 loop reads CSVFPTSTGELFF. Here the CDR3 DNA reads TGCAGCGTTTTCCCGACTAGCACCGGGGAGCTGTTTTTT.

This clonotype was counted a single time. CDR3 residues: CASGPEGASYGYTF. The CDR3 nucleotides are TGTGCCAGCGGACCGGAGGGGGCCTCCTATGGCTACACCTTC. The chain recombines TRBV2 with TRBJ1-2; 7 bases fit TRBD1. Unmatched junction bases numbered 10, after V lost 8 bases and J lost 4 bases. Germline V lookup: CDR1 SNHLY, CDR2 FYNNEI. The CDR3 runs 14 residues.

CDR3 DNA sequence: TGCAGTGCTACATCAGCGGACCACGGCGTCCCAGATACGCAGTATTTT. Amino acids: CSATSADHGVPDTQYF. The chain employs TRBV20-1 and TRBJ2-3; perhaps TRBD2 as D (5 bases). Germline-derived CDR1 and CDR2 are DFQATT and SNEGSKA (reference sequence). The length of the CDR3 is 16 residues. Between the trimmed V and J ends, which lost 4 bases and 4 bases, there was a span of 21 bases.

DNA of the CDR3: TGTGCCAGCAGTTTTCGAGGGACAGGGGGCAATGAGCAGTTCTTC. Encoded protein: CASSFRGTGGNEQFF. The chain combines TRBV12-3 or TRBV12-4 with TRBJ2-1; TRBD1 aligns across 11 bases. The CDR3 runs 15 residues. V trimming: 3 bases; J trimming: 6 bases; junction bases outside the gene matches: 4.

This clonotype turned up a few times. Germline and junction disagree at one end, which may indicate a read error. V usage is TRBV20-1 and J usage is TRBJ1-5; 8 bases map to TRBD1. CDR3 length: 15 residues. From germline, CDR1 is DFQATT and CDR2 SNEGSKA (reference sequence). In DNA form, the CDR3 reads TGCAGTGCTAGCAGTAATTCAGGGGGCAAGCAGCCCCAGCATTTT. Protein sequence: CSASSNSGGKQPQHF.

For this clonotype: The junction departs from germline at one end; a sequencing error may be responsible. The chain couples TRBV4-1 to TRBJ1-1; D unclear. The CDR3 is 17 amino acids. Germline V gene lookup returns CDR1 MGHRA and CDR2 YSYEKL. The CDR3, as DNA: TGCGCCGGCAGCCACCCGGCAGGCTCGACACAGAACACTGAAGCTTTCTTT. It specifies CAGSHPAGSTQNTEAFF.

This clonotype was seen a handful of times. V and J are TRBV2 and TRBJ1-5; D unresolved. Germline V gene sequence: CDR1 SNHLY, CDR2 FYNNEI. The CDR3 contains 14 residues. V dropped 4 bases and J dropped 4 bases, with 11 bases sitting between them. This CDR3 is CASSVRRANQPQHF. The CDR3 DNA reads TGTGCCAGCAGTGTTAGGCGGGCGAATCAGCCCCAGCATTTT.

This clonotype came up a few times. The J gene is TRBJ1-2, the V gene TRBV7-9; TRBD1 might be the D (6 bases). V lost 5 bases and J lost 4, with 14 bases in between. Per germline, CDR1 SEHNR and CDR2 FQNEAQ (reference sequence). The CDR3 covers 14 residues. The CDR3 reads CASSIRQDIYGYTF. The CDR3 DNA is TGTGCCAGCAGCATAAGACAGGACATCTATGGCTACACCTTC.

This clonotype was seen once. This sequence joins TRBV29-1 and TRBJ2-1; D is ambiguous. V lost 0 bases and J lost 2, with 14 bases in between. CDR3 length equals 16 residues. Germline CDR1 reads SQVTM; CDR2 reads ANQGSEA. The CDR3 DNA follows: TGCAGCGTTGAAGAAGGTTCTGGGCCTCCCTACAATGAGCAGTTCTTC. It encodes CSVEEGSGPPYNEQFF.

DNA of the CDR3: TGCAGCGTTGAAGGACAGTGCCGAGAGACCCAGTACTTC. Translated: CSVEGQCRETQYF. The chain uses TRBV29-1 and TRBJ2-5, with D possibly being TRBD1 (5 bases). V lost 1 base to trimming and J lost 4 bases, with 10 bases between them. Germline V lookup: CDR1 SQVTM, CDR2 ANQGSEA. The CDR3 has 13 amino acids.

This clonotype appeared a few times. The chain has TRBV9 and TRBJ1-1; no definite D call. V was cut by 3 bases and J by 4 bases, with 16 bases left in between. CDR3 length: 15 amino acids. Germline V lookup: CDR1 SGDLS, CDR2 YYNGEE. CDR3 in DNA: TGTGCCAGCAGCGGAGATTTAGAATGGGGCACTGAAGCTTTCTTT. Residues: CASSGDLEWGTEAFF. The entire variable domain, with the rest obtained from reference TRBV9 and TRBJ1-1, is as follows: DSGVTQTPKHLITATGQRVTLRCSPRSGDLSVYWYQQSLDQGLQFLIQYYNGEERAKGNILERFSAQQFPDLHSELNLSSLELGDSALYFCASSGDLEWGTEAFFGQGTRLTVV.

The V call is TRBV7-9, the J call TRBJ2-1; D gene unclear. CDR1 SEHNR and CDR2 FQNEAQ come from the germline V gene (reference sequence). This CDR3 contains 12 residues. Deletions cut 1 base from V and 13 bases from J, with 11 bases between. CDR3 sequence reads: CASSLVLFQQFF. The CDR3, as DNA: TGTGCCAGCAGCTTAGTACTATTTCAACAGTTCTTC.

This clonotype has a handful of counts. This chain joins TRBV6-2 or TRBV6-3 and TRBJ2-1; a weak D match, TRBD2 (6 bases). Germline CDR1 reads MNHEY; CDR2 reads SVGEGT. The CDR3 extends over 13 amino acids. V was trimmed by 6 bases and J by 9 bases, leaving 15 bases between them. DNA of the CDR3: TGTGCCAGCAGCGACCGACTAGTTGGTGAGCAGTTCTTC. Encoded protein: CASSDRLVGEQFF.

The chain combines TRBV20-1 with TRBJ2-7, with TRBD1 identical over 7 bases. The CDR3 has 13 amino acids. After removal of 3 bases from V and 1 base from J, the junction contained 3 bases not matched to a gene. Germline lookup yields CDR1 DFQATT and CDR2 SNEGSKA (reference sequence). The CDR3 DNA reads TGCAGTGCTAGTAAACAGGGGTCCTACGAGCAGTACTTC. It is translated as CSASKQGSYEQYF.

The chain joins TRBV29-1 to TRBJ2-2; 8 bases agree with TRBD2. The length of the CDR3 is 13 residues. Germline-derived CDR1 and CDR2 are SQVTM and ANQGSEA. DNA for the CDR3: TGCACGGGGGGGGACTTAAACACCGGGGAGCTGTTTTTT. Amino acids: CTGGDLNTGELFF.

The chain employs TRBV30 and TRBJ1-2; D not certain. Germline CDR1 GTSNPN, CDR2 SVGIG (reference sequence). The CDR3 contains 14 residues. The ends were cut back, 3 bases at V and 7 bases at J, with 18 bases in the middle. CDR3 sequence: CAWRKRSALSGYTF. As DNA, the CDR3 is TGTGCCTGGAGAAAAAGATCCGCTCTAAGTGGCTACACCTTC.

This clonotype was recorded at least ten times. The chain is built from TRBV5-1 and TRBJ1-1; a possible D gene is TRBD1 (6 bases). Per germline, CDR1 SGHRS and CDR2 YFSETQ. Trimming shortened V by 1 base and J by 4 bases, and 8 bases separated the two germline ends. The CDR3 extends over 13 amino acids. CDR3: CASSLWGATEAFF. CDR3 bases: TGCGCCAGCAGCTTGTGGGGGGCCACTGAAGCTTTCTTT.

This clonotype has just a few counts. V usage is TRBV5-1 and J usage is TRBJ1-4; D is uncertain. Germline CDR1 and CDR2: SGHRS and YFSETQ. This CDR3 comprises 15 residues. With 4 bases removed from V and 7 bases from J, the gap between germline ends came to 17 bases. The CDR3 coding sequence is TGCGCCAGCAGCCCCAGGACGGCTAGAACTGAAAAACTGTTTTTT. It is translated as CASSPRTARTEKLFF.

V is TRBV6-1 and J is TRBJ2-6; unclear D gene. Germline V gene sequence: CDR1 MNHNS, CDR2 SASEGT. V gave up 2 bases and J gave up 3 bases, with 8 bases separating them. The CDR3 covers 15 residues. The CDR3 loop is CASSEKRVGANVLTF. DNA for the CDR3: TGTGCCAGCAGTGAAAAACGGGTTGGGGCCAACGTCCTGACTTTC.

The table lists this clonotype with a few counts. V usage is TRBV10-2 and J usage is TRBJ2-1; TRBD2 matches at 7 bases. The CDR3 has 13 amino acids. Germline V gene data show CDR1 as WSHSY and CDR2 as SAAADI. Germline trimming cut 7 bases from V and 5 bases from J; bases unmatched to any gene: 5. CDR3 DNA sequence: TGCGCCAGCACTATGCGGGAGAACAATGAGCAGTTCTTC. It encodes CASTMRENNEQFF.

This clonotype was recorded many times. This chain links TRBV29-1 with TRBJ1-2; tentatively, D is TRBD1 (5 bases). Trimming took off 3 bases at V and 10 bases at J, with 12 bases between the two ends. Germline V CDR1 and CDR2: SQVTM, ANQGSEA. The CDR3 is 11 amino acids. The DNA for the CDR3 is TGCAGCGTTGAGCGACAGTCCCTCTACACCTTC. It yields the protein CSVERQSLYTF.